The source of this T cell receptor beta chain is a study of T cell repertoires in cytomegalovirus infection. Background on the study: The study used recently identified HLA-C-restricted and well-studied HLA-B-restricted CMV epitopes. Matching HLA type, along with CMV infection, was indicated by public TCR beta signatures.

This clonotype showed up just a few times. Its antigen is not identified. TCRdb fed the reads into MiXCR, producing one record per CDR3 protein. The table has about 60,000 distinct CDR3 sequences, around 20% seen once. Study results and caveats: Across the ex vivo response, the dominant clonotypes were HLA-C-restricted CMV-specific TCR beta clonotypes.

V lost 5 bases and J lost 0; bases outside the gene matches: 9. The length of the CDR3 is 17 residues. The germline CDR1 and CDR2 sequences are MNHEY and SVGEGT. The gene calls are TRBV6-2 or TRBV6-3 and TRBJ1-5; 8 bases line up with TRBD1. Sequences were derived from CD8+ T cells from cultured PBMCs, sampled from culture after CMV antigen stimulation. The origin of this receptor is a human donor in good health (CMV status not recorded). Some clones in this sample may be carry-over from other donors' samples. Written as DNA, the CDR3 is TGTGCCAGCAGTCCCGGGACAGGAGACTTTAGCAATCAGCCCCAGCATTTT. Protein sequence: CASSPGTGDFSNQPQHF.